The present T cell receptor beta chain was sequenced within a study of PD-1 blockade in classical Hodgkin lymphoma. Relapse after autologous stem cell transplantation occurred in every patient, and brentuximab vedotin exposure varied. Some clones are missing from TCRdb's copy, which holds only in-frame ones; the method was immunoSEQ multiplex PCR. This sample yields 95,000 to 100,000 clones, of which around 89% are seen a single time; approximately 6.3% belongs to the top ten. V was trimmed by 6 bases and J by 3 bases, leaving 19 bases between them. CDR3 length: 16 amino acids. The germline V gene has CDR1 SGHTS and CDR2 YDEGEE.

The TCR originated in a human donor with classical Hodgkin lymphoma. This chain uses TRBV5-8 with TRBJ1-5; possible D gene TRBD1, 6 bases. The sequencing used peripheral blood mononuclear cells (PBMCs), collected before the second cycle of nivolumab. CDR3 nucleotides: TGTGCCAGCACCCCTTTCGAGGGGGGATACAATCAGCCCCAGCATTTT. Translating it yields CASTPFEGGYNQPQHF.